The source of this TCR beta chain is a study of blood T cell repertoires in COVID-19. Whole-study context: Samples came from the United States, Italy and Spain, spanning acute and convalescent COVID-19. PBMCs, B-cell-depleted T cells, or T cells were the source of the cDNA or gDNA that made up the material.

Only a few counts were recorded for this clone. TCRdb keeps only in-frame clones here, not all; method: immunoSEQ multiplex PCR. The sample comprises under 200,000 clones, more than 85% of which are singletons, and roughly 7.3% rests with the top ten. The study counted Cohort 3 donors as recovered given two negative PCRs, clearance, or symptom resolution. The source of this sequence is a woman between 50 and 59 years old who had recovered from COVID-19. Sequenced material: PBMCs or T cells enriched from blood (not recorded which).

The CDR3 region is CASSGLDSTIFNYGYTF. The CDR3 region has the DNA TGTGCCAGCAGCGGACTAGACAGCACCATCTTTAACTATGGCTACACCTTC. The rearrangement joins TRBV9 to TRBJ1-2; D perhaps matches TRBD1 (5 bases). Trimming left V 3 bases short and J 1 base short, with 19 bases between. Per the germline V gene, CDR1 is SGDLS and CDR2 is YYNGEE. The CDR3 length is 17 residues.